These 26 T cell receptor beta chains originate from one sample sequenced in a study of Graves' ophthalmopathy and Graves' hyperthyroidism. CDR3 regions of TCR beta were amplified from RNA transcripts. The workflow started with a first-round RT-PCR run with HTBI primers and then moved on to a second-round multiplex PCR. TCRdb passed the multiplex PCR reads through MiXCR, listing each CDR3 protein once. The table includes some 520,000 distinct CDR3 sequences, approximately 15% detected once. Sequencing was done on a sample of blood. The receptor set was obtained from a woman in her 30s with Graves' ophthalmopathy.

This chain joins TRBV4-1 and TRBJ2-5; 11 positions match TRBD2. Germline V gene lookup returns CDR1 MGHRA and CDR2 YSYEKL. CDR3 length equals 15 residues. The J segment lost 5 bases and the V segment lost 4 bases, leaving 6 bases of the junction unmatched. The CDR3 DNA reads as TGCGCCAGCAGCCTGGTTAGCGGGGGGGGTGAGACCCAGTACTTC. Protein product: CASSLVSGGGETQYF.

This clonotype was counted ten times or more. The genes are TRBV7-9 and TRBJ1-1; D remains ambiguous. The CDR3 covers 14 residues. The germline V gene has CDR1 SEHNR and CDR2 FQNEAQ (reference sequence). V was pared by 5 bases and J by 2 bases, with 12 bases between. CDR3 in DNA: TGTGCCAGCAGCCTAGGTGGCAGTAACACTGAAGCTTTCTTT. It yields the protein CASSLGGSNTEAFF.

This clonotype was counted ten times or more. CDR3 loop: CASSYSTDHEQYF. The CDR3 DNA reads as TGTGCCAGCAGTTATTCGACAGATCACGAGCAGTACTTC. This rearrangement joins TRBV6-5 to TRBJ2-7; a weak D match, TRBD1 (5 bases). The CDR3 spans 13 residues. V lost 3 bases and J lost 5, with 11 bases in between. Per the germline V gene, CDR1 is MNHEY and CDR2 is SVGAGI.

This clonotype was found many times. This chain connects TRBV6-1 to TRBJ2-5; tentative D call: TRBD2 (6 bases). The germline V and J ends were trimmed by 6 bases and 1 base, with 9 bases remaining between them. CDR1 and CDR2 (germline): MNHNS, SASEGT. The CDR3 is made up of 13 amino acids. CDR3 protein: CASRLGGQETQYF. The CDR3, as DNA: TGTGCCAGCAGATTGGGGGGCCAAGAGACCCAGTACTTC.

Ten or more counts support this clonotype. The chain is built from TRBV11-3 and TRBJ1-2; no reliable D call. V was trimmed by 5 bases and J by 7 bases, leaving 14 bases between them. The CDR3 runs to 13 residues. CDR1 SGHNT and CDR2 YENEEA come from the germline V gene. This CDR3 reads CASSPSGLGGYTF. The CDR3 region has the DNA TGTGCCAGCAGCCCCAGTGGTCTTGGTGGCTACACCTTC.

This clonotype has at least ten counts. This chain uses TRBV10-2 with TRBJ2-7; 8 bases map to TRBD2. The CDR3 totals 17 residues. Germline trimming cut 2 bases from V and 3 bases from J; bases unmatched to any gene: 12. Germline CDR1 reads WSHSY; CDR2 reads SAAADI. CDR3 residues: CASSERAVLAGYYEQYF. The CDR3 region has the DNA TGCGCCAGCAGTGAGAGAGCTGTATTAGCGGGGTACTACGAGCAGTACTTC.

This clonotype was counted ten times or more. This sequence joins TRBV6-5 and TRBJ2-2; D unclear. Between the trimmed V and J ends, which lost 2 bases and 6 bases, there was a span of 10 bases. The CDR3 length is 14 residues. Germline V lookup: CDR1 MNHEY, CDR2 SVGAGI. The CDR3, as DNA: TGTGCCAGCAGTTACAAGTACGGATCCGGGGAGCTGTTTTTT. Amino acids: CASSYKYGSGELFF.

This clonotype was seen repeatedly, ten times or more. The chain uses TRBV13 and TRBJ1-1, with unresolved D. Trimming took off 7 bases at V and 1 base at J, with 19 bases between the two ends. Per the germline V gene, CDR1 is PRHDT and CDR2 is FYEKMQ (reference sequence). The length of the CDR3 is 16 residues. Written as DNA, the CDR3 is TGTGCCAGCATCCAAAGGACCCGTGGGGAGAACACTGAAGCTTTCTTT. Translation gives CASIQRTRGENTEAFF.

This clonotype came up many times. The genes are TRBV5-1 and TRBJ2-7; 7 bases fit TRBD2. This CDR3 has 14 amino acids. J gave up 3 bases and V 2 bases, and 5 bases lay outside the gene matches. Germline CDR1 SGHRS, CDR2 YFSETQ. CDR3 in DNA: TGCGCCAGCAGCTTATCAGCGGGAAACTACGAGCAGTACTTC. This sequence encodes CASSLSAGNYEQYF.

The chain is built from TRBV6-1 and TRBJ2-5; D is unclear. V shed 1 base and J shed 2 bases, with 11 bases lying between them. The germline V gene encodes CDR1 MNHNS and CDR2 SASEGT. The CDR3 has 15 amino acids. CDR3: CASSEGQGWQETQYF. CDR3 nucleotide sequence: TGTGCCAGCAGTGAAGGTCAAGGTTGGCAAGAGACCCAGTACTTC.

In this sample, this clonotype turned up many times. The chain joins TRBV12-3 or TRBV12-4 to TRBJ2-7; D gene ambiguous. CDR3 size: 14 residues. The V and J ends lost 6 bases and 2 bases respectively, with 14 bases between them. CDR3 loop: CASSLLGSPYEQYF. The DNA of the CDR3 is TGTGCCAGCAGCCTACTTGGTAGCCCCTACGAGCAGTACTTC.

In its sample, this clonotype was seen many times. This sequence joins TRBV19 and TRBJ1-1; D uncertain. V was cut by 8 bases and J by 4 bases, with 17 bases left in between. The CDR3 runs 14 residues. CDR1 and CDR2 from the germline V gene are LNHDA and SQIVND (reference sequence). CDR3 DNA: TGTGCCAGTGGGGAACGGACGGGTGTCACTGAAGCTTTCTTT. Its translation: CASGERTGVTEAFF.

This clonotype was seen repeatedly, ten times or more. V gene TRBV12-3 or TRBV12-4 combines with J gene TRBJ2-5, with D possibly TRBD1 on 5 matching bases. V lost 4 bases and J 5 bases, leaving 11 bases between the germline ends. CDR3 length equals 13 residues. This chain's CDR3 is CASSSLGRETQYF. CDR3 DNA: TGTGCCAGCAGTTCCTTGGGGCGGGAGACCCAGTACTTC.

This clonotype was detected ten times or more. The chain carries TRBV6-1 and TRBJ1-1; 7 bases are a match to TRBD1. V dropped 1 base and J dropped 4; count of bases not matched to a gene: 6. Germline CDR1 is MNHNS and CDR2 is SASEGT. The CDR3 loop spans 15 amino acids. This CDR3 is CASSEGRGRGTEAFF. In nucleotides, the CDR3 is TGTGCCAGCAGTGAAGGCAGGGGGAGAGGCACTGAAGCTTTCTTT.

This clonotype was seen at least ten times. V and J are TRBV6-5 and TRBJ1-5; 7 bases fit TRBD1. The germline V gene has CDR1 MNHEY and CDR2 SVGAGI. V lost 0 bases, J lost 5 bases, and 7 bases stayed unmatched. The CDR3 is 16 residues long. The CDR3: CASSYSSGGLDQPQHF. The CDR3 nucleotides are TGTGCCAGCAGTTACTCGTCAGGGGGACTCGATCAGCCCCAGCATTTT.

In this sample, this clonotype turned up many times. J is TRBJ1-1 and V is TRBV10-1; D is unclear. Germline V gene sequence: CDR1 WNHNN, CDR2 SYGVQD (reference sequence). Trimming removed 4 bases from V and 1 base from J, with 4 bases in between. The CDR3 is 12 amino acids. The CDR3 DNA sequence: TGCGCCAGCAGTGGGGAGAACACTGAAGCTTTCTTT. Residues: CASSGENTEAFF.

As regards this clonotype: A much larger clone lies one base from this, so it may be a read error. This sequence joins TRBV10-3 and TRBJ1-1; D gene unclear. The germline CDR1 and CDR2 sequences are ENHRY and SYGVKD. The CDR3 is made up of 13 amino acids. The CDR3 DNA is TGTGCCATCAGAGGCAGACTAGACACTAAAGCTTTCTTT. This gives the protein CAIRGRLDTKAFF.

This clonotype was counted ten times or more. This chain links TRBV24-1 with TRBJ1-5; no clear D. This CDR3 has 17 amino acids. CDR1 is KGHDR, CDR2 SFDVKD, per germline. Trimming cost V 0 bases and J 3 bases, with 14 bases left between them. The CDR3 nucleotides are TGTGCCACCAGTGATTTGCTGTTCCCGAGGTACAATCAGCCCCAGCATTTT. Translation gives CATSDLLFPRYNQPQHF.

This clonotype was detected many times. The chain employs TRBV12-3 or TRBV12-4 and TRBJ1-1; TRBD1 aligns across 9 bases. Trimming at V came to 5 bases and at J to 3 bases, leaving 10 bases not matched to a gene. The CDR3 is 16 residues long. The CDR3 protein is CASSIWTGDRDTEAFF. The CDR3 nucleotides read TGTGCCAGCAGTATCTGGACAGGGGATAGGGACACTGAAGCTTTCTTT.

This clonotype came up many times. The chain recombines TRBV27 with TRBJ1-2, with D perhaps TRBD1 (6 bases). The CDR3 sequence is 14 residues long. Trimming left V 5 bases short and J 7 bases short, with 17 bases between. Germline V gene data show CDR1 as MNHEY and CDR2 as SMNVEV (reference sequence). The CDR3: CASSLGGGARGYTF. The CDR3 bases are TGTGCCAGCAGTCTTGGCGGGGGGGCGCGTGGCTACACCTTC.

In its sample, this clonotype was seen many times. Given a much more abundant clone one base away, this may be a read error. The J gene is TRBJ1-1, the V gene TRBV7-3; D is unclear. The V end lost 6 bases, the J end lost 1 base, and 6 bases lay between the germline ends. The CDR3 contains 12 residues. Germline V CDR1 and CDR2: SGHTA, FQGTGA. CDR3: CASRSSNTEAFF. CDR3 DNA sequence: TGTGCCAGCAGATCATCGAACACTGAAGCTTTCTTT.

This chain joins TRBV6-1 and TRBJ2-7, with TRBD1 identical over 8 bases. CDR1 and CDR2 (germline): MNHNS, SASEGT. The CDR3 length is 16 residues. V was pared by 7 bases and J by 1 base, with 12 bases of the junction left unmatched. CDR3: CASTHPRTGQSYEQYF. The CDR3, as DNA: TGTGCCAGCACCCACCCCCGGACAGGGCAGTCCTACGAGCAGTACTTC.

In this sample, this clonotype turned up many times. The V gene is TRBV6-5, the J gene TRBJ2-7; 7 positions agree with TRBD1. This CDR3 has 14 residues. With 6 bases clipped from V and 3 bases from J, the junction kept 8 bases outside the gene matches. The germline V gene has CDR1 MNHEY and CDR2 SVGAGI. The chain's CDR3 is CASRQTGTFYEQYF. Here the CDR3 DNA reads TGTGCCAGCAGGCAGACAGGGACGTTCTACGAGCAGTACTTC.

This clonotype was seen repeatedly, ten times or more. The chain links TRBV7-2 to TRBJ2-5; perhaps TRBD1 as D (6 bases). The V gene's germline CDR1 is SGHTA and CDR2 FQGNSA. This CDR3 contains 15 residues. Trimming cost V 0 bases and J 2 bases, with 10 bases left between them. CDR3 DNA: TGTGCCAGCAGCTTAGCGGGACACCAGCAAGAGACCCAGTACTTC. Translating it yields CASSLAGHQQETQYF.

This clonotype was recorded a few times. The chain combines TRBV6-5 with TRBJ2-7; TRBD2 matches 10 bases. Germline CDR1 reads MNHEY; CDR2 reads SVGAGI. J was trimmed by 6 bases and V by 2 bases; bases with no gene match: 7. The CDR3 covers 15 residues. CDR3 loop: CASSYGVAGGAEQYF. CDR3 DNA: TGTGCCAGCAGTTACGGAGTAGCGGGAGGTGCCGAGCAGTACTTC.

The chain uses TRBV15 and TRBJ2-7, with D hard to call. The CDR3 consists of 15 residues. V lost 0 bases, J lost 1 base, and 10 bases lay in between. Germline values: CDR1 LNHNV, CDR2 YYDKDF (reference sequence). The chain's CDR3 is CATSRDLGISYEQYF. The CDR3, as DNA: TGTGCCACCAGCAGAGATTTAGGGATATCCTACGAGCAGTACTTC. Together with reference TRBV15 and TRBJ2-7, the CDR3 gives the full variable domain: DAMVIQNPRYQVTQFGKPVTLSCSQTLNHNVMYWYQQKSSQAPKLLFHYYDKDFNNEADTPDNFQSRRPNTSFCFLDIRSPGLGDTAMYLCATSRDLGISYEQYFGPGTRLTVT.